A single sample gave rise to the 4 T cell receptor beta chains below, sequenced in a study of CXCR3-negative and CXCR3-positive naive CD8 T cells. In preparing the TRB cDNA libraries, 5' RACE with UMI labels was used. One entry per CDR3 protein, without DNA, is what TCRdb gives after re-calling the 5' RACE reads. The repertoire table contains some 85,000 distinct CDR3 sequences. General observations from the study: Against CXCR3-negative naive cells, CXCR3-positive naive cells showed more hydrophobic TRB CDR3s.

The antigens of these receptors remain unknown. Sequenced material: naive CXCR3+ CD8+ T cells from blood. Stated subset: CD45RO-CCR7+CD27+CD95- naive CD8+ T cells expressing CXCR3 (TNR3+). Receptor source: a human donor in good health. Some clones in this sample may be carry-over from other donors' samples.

The CDR3 reads CSVEDPGGGGYLETQYF. This rearrangement joins TRBV29-1 to TRBJ2-5; checking the TCRdb D call of TRBD1 is not possible without DNA. Per germline, CDR1 SQVTM and CDR2 ANQGSEA. The CDR3 totals 17 residues.

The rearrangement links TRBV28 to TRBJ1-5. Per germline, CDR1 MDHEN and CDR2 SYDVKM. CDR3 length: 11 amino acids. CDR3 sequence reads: CASSLNQPQHF.

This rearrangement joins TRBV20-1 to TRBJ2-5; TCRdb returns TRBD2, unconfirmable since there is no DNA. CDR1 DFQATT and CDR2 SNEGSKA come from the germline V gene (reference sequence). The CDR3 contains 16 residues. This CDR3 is CSARDQNGRDLETQYF.

CDR3 in amino acids: CSVEGAGWIYNEQFF. The chain carries TRBV29-1 and TRBJ2-1; TCRdb returns TRBD1, unconfirmable since there is no DNA. CDR1 SQVTM and CDR2 ANQGSEA come from the germline V gene. The CDR3 contains 15 residues.